A selection of T cell receptor beta chains follows, all from one sample in a study of T cells in localized non-small cell lung cancer. The table came from immunoSEQ multiplex PCR; TCRdb's copy has only in-frame clones and leaves some out. The table includes 40,000 to 55,000 clones, about 86% detected once. The specimen comprised peripheral blood mononuclear cells, sampled before any cancer treatment. These receptors all stem from a man aged 40 to 70 with stage III lung adenocarcinoma. Both conserved end residues are part of each CDR3. The D gene is left open where the match is weak. Only some rows state a clone size, as once, few, many or a class for expanded clones.

j_call,v_call,clone_size,d_call,cdr3_nt,cdr3_aa
TRBJ1-5,TRBV6-5,NA,NA,TGTGCCAGCAGTTACGGTGGGAATCAGCCCCAGCATTTT,CASSYGGNQPQHF
TRBJ1-6,TRBV7-2,NA,NA,TGTGCCAGCAGCTTAATGTATATCAGCTCCTATAATTCACCCCTCCACTTT,CASSLMYISSYNSPLHF
TRBJ2-7,TRBV11-3,few,NA,TGTGCCAGCAGCTTAAGGGCAGGGCCGATCTACGAGCAGTACTTC,CASSLRAGPIYEQYF
TRBJ2-2,TRBV2,once,NA,TGTGCCAGCAGTCCTAGCGACCTAATGGAACCCGGGGAGCTGTTTTTT,CASSPSDLMEPGELFF
TRBJ1-1,TRBV7-8,NA,NA,TGTGCCAGCAGCTTAGAGCGCCGTGAAGCTTTCTTT,CASSLERREAFF
TRBJ2-5,TRBV2,once,NA,TGTGCCAGCAACCGAGATGAGACCCAGTACTTC,CASNRDETQYF
TRBJ2-3,TRBV5-8,NA,TRBD1,TGTGCCAGCCCCGAGACAGGGTTTACCCCAGATACGCAGTATTTT,CASPETGFTPDTQYF
TRBJ2-1,TRBV5-6,once,NA,TGTGCCAGCAGCTTAGGCTCGGGGGCCTACAATGAGCAGTTCTTC,CASSLGSGAYNEQFF
TRBJ2-1,TRBV29-1,NA,NA,TGCAGCGTTGAGGGGGGCGGGAGCTCCTACAATGAGCAGTTCTTC,CSVEGGGSSYNEQFF
TRBJ2-7,TRBV5-1,NA,NA,TGTGCCAGCAGCTTGGCCGACAACCCCTACGAGCAGTACTTC,CASSLADNPYEQYF
TRBJ1-5,TRBV7-8,NA,NA,TGTGCCAGCAGCTTAACAGGCAATAGCAATCAGCCCCAGCATTTT,CASSLTGNSNQPQHF
TRBJ1-2,TRBV6-4,NA,NA,TGTACCAGCAGTGTCGCCGGAGGGCTGGGAGCTTATGGCTACACCTTC,CTSSVAGGLGAYGYTF
TRBJ2-5,TRBV27,large,TRBD2,TGTGCCAGCAGTCCACCCCTACTAGCGGGGGCGAGGGAGACCCAGTACTTC,CASSPPLLAGARETQYF
TRBJ2-7,TRBV5-6,NA,TRBD2,TGTGCCAGCAGCTGGGCGGGGGGGGCCTACGAGCAGTACTTC,CASSWAGGAYEQYF
TRBJ2-2,TRBV9,NA,NA,TGTGCCAGCAGCGTAGGGTTCGGGGCTAGGACCGGGGAGCTGTTTTTT,CASSVGFGARTGELFF
TRBJ2-3,TRBV27,NA,NA,TGTGCCAGCAGAGCTAATTCGGGGGCCGGCACGCAGTATTTT,CASRANSGAGTQYF
TRBJ1-5,TRBV6-5,NA,NA,TGTGCCAGCAGTTCCCAACAGAGTAGCAATCAGCCCCAGCATTTT,CASSSQQSSNQPQHF
TRBJ1-2,TRBV29-1,NA,NA,TGCAGCGTTGAGGCTATTGGGCACAGGACCCCGGACTATGGCTACACCTTC,CSVEAIGHRTPDYGYTF
TRBJ2-5,TRBV30,NA,NA,TGTGCCTGGAGCAGTGCTGGTTTGGGAACTGGGGAGACCCAGTACTTC,CAWSSAGLGTGETQYF
TRBJ2-3,TRBV5-4,NA,NA,TGTGCCAGCAGCCCCACACTAGCTCAAGGCGCAGATACGCAGTATTTT,CASSPTLAQGADTQYF
TRBJ1-3,TRBV18,NA,NA,TGTGCCAGCTCGGCCGCGGGGGCGAGGGGAAACACCATATATTTT,CASSAAGARGNTIYF
TRBJ2-3,TRBV9,NA,NA,TGTGCCAGCAGCGCGAGGGGGGGAACTCGCACAGATACGCAGTATTTT,CASSARGGTRTDTQYF
TRBJ2-2,TRBV19,NA,NA,TGTGCCAGTATTTCCGGGACCGAGAACACCGGGGAGCTGTTTTTT,CASISGTENTGELFF
TRBJ2-7,TRBV2,few,NA,TGTGCCAGCGGGGACTACGAGCAGTACTTC,CASGDYEQYF
TRBJ1-1,TRBV7-7,NA,NA,TGTGCCAGCAGCTTAGCTAAAGGCAGAGACACTGAAGCTTTCTTT,CASSLAKGRDTEAFF
TRBJ1-2,TRBV5-5,NA,TRBD1,TGTGCCAGCAGGGGACAGACCCCCGTCTGGGAAGGCTACACCTTC,CASRGQTPVWEGYTF
TRBJ2-2,TRBV10-2,NA,NA,TGCGCCAGCACTGAGAGGGGGGACGGGGAGCTGTTTTTT,CASTERGDGELFF
TRBJ2-7,TRBV2,NA,NA,TGTGCCAGCAGTGAAATGACTTACAGGGATGGGCTCTACGAGCAGTACTTC,CASSEMTYRDGLYEQYF
TRBJ2-7,TRBV2,NA,TRBD2,TGTGCCAGCAGTCCTGCTAGCGGGGGGGCCTACGAGCAGTACTTC,CASSPASGGAYEQYF
TRBJ1-2,TRBV27,NA,TRBD1,TGTGCCAGCAGTTCGGGACAGAGCAACTATGGCTACACCTTC,CASSSGQSNYGYTF
TRBJ2-1,TRBV11-2,NA,TRBD2,TGTGCCAGCAGGGACCCGGGACTAGCGGGGGTGCAGTTCTTC,CASRDPGLAGVQFF
TRBJ2-7,TRBV28,NA,TRBD1,TGTGCCAGCAGCCACCGGTGGGCAGGGGGCCTTTCCGGCTACGAGCAGTACTTC,CASSHRWAGGLSGYEQYF
TRBJ1-1,TRBV5-1,NA,NA,TGCGCCAGCAGCTTGGGCTTATTCGACAGTCGGGACACTGAAGCTTTCTTT,CASSLGLFDSRDTEAFF
TRBJ1-2,TRBV5-4,NA,TRBD1,TGTGCCAGCAGCCCGGGACAGGGTCGGGATGGCTACACCTTC,CASSPGQGRDGYTF
TRBJ1-1,TRBV5-6,NA,NA,TGTGCCAGCAGCTTGGAGACGGGGCGATGGGTCACTGAAGCTTTCTTT,CASSLETGRWVTEAFF
TRBJ2-1,TRBV27,once,TRBD2,TGTGCCAGCAGTTTATCATCCGGGGGGAATGAGCAGTTCTTC,CASSLSSGGNEQFF
TRBJ2-7,TRBV14,NA,TRBD2,TGTGCCAGCAGCCCTAGCGGGGGGCTCTACGAGCAGTACTTC,CASSPSGGLYEQYF
TRBJ1-1,TRBV18,NA,TRBD1,TGTGCCAGCTCACCAGTCCAGGGGGCTCTGAACACTGAAGCTTTCTTT,CASSPVQGALNTEAFF
TRBJ2-1,TRBV7-8,once,NA,TGTGCCAGCAGCTTTAGGGGGGGCCTGGACAATGAGCAGTTCTTC,CASSFRGGLDNEQFF
TRBJ2-7,TRBV19,once,TRBD1,TGTGCCAGTAGTCCGTCGACAGGGAGCTCCTACGAGCAGTACTTC,CASSPSTGSSYEQYF
TRBJ1-6,TRBV6-5,few,TRBD1,TGCCGACCAGGGGGTAATTCACCCCTCCACTTT,CRPGGNSPLHF
TRBJ2-7,TRBV30,NA,NA,TGTGCCTGGACTCACTGGGGGCAGGGAAAGGGCTACGAGCAGTACTTC,CAWTHWGQGKGYEQYF
TRBJ2-5,TRBV27,NA,TRBD1,TGTGCCAGCAGTTTTACAGGGGAAGAGACCCAGTACTTC,CASSFTGEETQYF
TRBJ1-1,TRBV28,few,NA,TGTGCCAGCAGTTTACTCAGGGAGTACGCTGAAGCTTTCTTT,CASSLLREYAEAFF
TRBJ2-3,TRBV7-2,NA,NA,TGTGCCAGCAGCTTAGTGGGGGAGAGCACAGATACGCAGTATTTT,CASSLVGESTDTQYF
TRBJ1-5,TRBV11-2,NA,NA,TGTGCCAGCAGCTTTTCCCATGATAACCAGCCCCAGCATTTT,CASSFSHDNQPQHF
TRBJ1-4,TRBV6-5,NA,NA,TGTGCCAGCAGCCAATCGGCAGCAACTAATGAAAAACTGTTTTTT,CASSQSAATNEKLFF
TRBJ1-2,TRBV5-6,NA,NA,TGTGCCAGCAGCTCGACCAGATATGGCTACACCTTC,CASSSTRYGYTF
TRBJ2-5,TRBV29-1,NA,NA,TGCAGCGTTGATACGGCAGAACAAGAGACCCAGTACTTC,CSVDTAEQETQYF
TRBJ2-7,TRBV30,NA,TRBD2,TGTGCCTGGAGCCTTCGGGGGGGATCCTACGAGCAGTACTTC,CAWSLRGGSYEQYF
TRBJ1-1,TRBV7-3,NA,NA,TGTGCCAGCAGCGCCCAGACAGGCACTATGAACACTGAAGCTTTCTTT,CASSAQTGTMNTEAFF
TRBJ1-5,TRBV19,once,TRBD1,TGTGCCAGTAGTACGGGGACAGCTTATAGCAATCAGCCCCAGCATTTT,CASSTGTAYSNQPQHF